The rows below give T cell receptor beta chains drawn from one sample of a study of vaccination and CD4 T cells after COVID-19. These receptors have no identified antigens. MiXCR, run by TCRdb on the PCR reads, gives a single entry per CDR3 protein. Here the sample spans about 9,600 distinct CDR3 sequences, about 48% being singletons. Sequencing was done on a sample of CD4+ T cells from blood, cultured in vitro. The receptors stem from a human donor who had recovered from COVID-19. CDR3s include the opening cysteine and the closing phenylalanine or tryptophan. The order of the fields is D gene, J gene, clone size, V gene, CDR3 DNA, CDR3 protein. D genes are given only for firm matches. A clone size is listed for some rows: how often the clone was seen (once, few, many), or a class if it is expanded.

.	TRBJ1-1	.	TRBV18	TGTGCCAGCTCACCACCCGCACGAAGGGGCACTGAAGCTTTCTTT	CASSPPARRGTEAFF
.	TRBJ1-2	few	TRBV7-2	TGTGCCAGCAGCTTAGAGAGGGGCATACCCTACACCTTC	CASSLERGIPYTF
TRBD1	TRBJ2-1	.	TRBV29-1	TGCAGCGTTGACAGGGGGTACAATGAGCAGTTCTTC	CSVDRGYNEQFF
.	TRBJ2-1	.	TRBV6-1	TGTGCCAGCAGGACCGCAGCTGGTCGGGTTTACAATGAGCAGTTCTTC	CASRTAAGRVYNEQFF
.	TRBJ2-7	.	TRBV11-2	TGTGCCAGCAGCCTCCTAGGGGCCCAGCAGTACTTC	CASSLLGAQQYF
.	TRBJ2-1	.	TRBV5-1	TGCGCCAGCAGCTTGGCTGGGGGGCCTTCGGATGAGCAGTTCTTC	CASSLAGGPSDEQFF
TRBD1	TRBJ2-7	.	TRBV20-1	TGCAGTGCCCATGACAGGGGTCAGACCTACGAGCAGTACTTC	CSAHDRGQTYEQYF
TRBD1	TRBJ2-5	.	TRBV6-1	TGTGCCAGCAGTGCCGGACAGGGGGGAGGAGAGACCCAGTACTTC	CASSAGQGGGETQYF
TRBD1	TRBJ1-1	few	TRBV20-1	TGCAGTGCTAGAAGACAGGGGGATGCTGAAGCTTTCTTT	CSARRQGDAEAFF
.	TRBJ2-7	medium-sized	TRBV7-6	TGTGCCAGCAGCTTCGCACAGGGTAAAGAGCAGTACTTC	CASSFAQGKEQYF
TRBD1	TRBJ2-7	.	TRBV11-2	TGTGCCAGCAGCTTAACACAGGGGAACTCCTACGAGCAGTACTTC	CASSLTQGNSYEQYF
TRBD2	TRBJ2-1	.	TRBV27	TGTGCCAGCAGTTTGAGGTGGGTGGGACTAGCGGGAAATGAGCAGTTCTTC	CASSLRWVGLAGNEQFF
.	TRBJ1-2	.	TRBV5-1	TGCGCCAGCAGCTTTGGGGTCGGCTACACCTTC	CASSFGVGYTF
.	TRBJ1-2	.	TRBV20-1	TGCAGTGCTAGCGATGGGTCTGGCTACACCTTC	CSASDGSGYTF
.	TRBJ1-5	.	TRBV6-1	TGTGCCAGCAGTGTTGGCAGGGGTAGCAATCAGCCCCAGCATTTT	CASSVGRGSNQPQHF
TRBD2	TRBJ2-3	.	TRBV28	TGTGCCAGCAGTTTATTCAGCGGGGGGACAGATACGCAGTATTTT	CASSLFSGGTDTQYF
.	TRBJ2-5	.	TRBV11-2	TGTGCCAGCAGCCACCTCATCAGGGAGGTCCCACAAGAGACCCAGTACTTC	CASSHLIREVPQETQYF
TRBD1	TRBJ1-1	.	TRBV7-2	TGTGCCAGCAGCCGGACAGGGGGCGCGGGTACTGAAGCTTTCTTT	CASSRTGGAGTEAFF